Shown below are 8 T cell receptor beta chains from a single sample sequenced in a study of regulatory T cells in long-lasting Graves disease. According to the study, TCR beta libraries were built with iRepertoire HTBI primers and CDR3-region Arm-PCR. TCRdb reanalysed the multiplex PCR reads using MiXCR and keeps one entry per CDR3 protein. The table includes 560,000 or so distinct CDR3 sequences, 15% to 20% detected once. Time point given: newly diagnosed GD, antithyroid drugs for less than 3 months. RNA extracted from PBMCs served as the sequencing template. The same data also went into a second study, on T cells in Graves' hyperthyroidism and ophthalmopathy.

The sequenced sample was peripheral blood mononuclear cells (PBMCs), obtained at new diagnosis, from a patient treated with antithyroid drugs. All receptors derive from a man aged 18-30 years with Graves disease.

The genes are TRBV3-1 and TRBJ1-6, with TRBD1 matching 8 bases. The length of the CDR3 is 16 residues. The junction had 5 bases not matched to a gene; V was cut back by 4 bases and J by 3 bases. Germline CDR1 and CDR2: LGHDT and YNNKEL (reference sequence). CDR3 coding DNA: TGTGCCAGCAGCCTAGACGGACAGGGCTATAATTCACCCCTCCACTTT. It is translated as CASSLDGQGYNSPLHF.

This clonotype showed up many times. V is TRBV2 and J is TRBJ2-1; D gene ambiguous. Trimming removed 6 bases at V and 0 bases at J, with 12 bases between. The V gene's germline CDR1 is SNHLY and CDR2 FYNNEI. This CDR3 is built from 15 residues. For the CDR3, the DNA is TGTGCCAGCAGGAGAGGCGGCAGCTCCTACAATGAGCAGTTCTTC. Translated: CASRRGGSSYNEQFF.

This clonotype appeared a few times. This chain joins TRBV12-3 or TRBV12-4 and TRBJ2-1, with no clear D. This CDR3 is built from 17 residues. V was cut by 2 bases and J by 0 bases, with 14 bases left in between. This chain's CDR3 is CASSLIFSAFSYNEQFF. The DNA for the CDR3 is TGTGCCAGCAGTTTAATTTTCTCGGCTTTCTCCTACAATGAGCAGTTCTTC.

The chain employs TRBV5-1 and TRBJ1-2, with a possible D match to TRBD1 (5 bases). Germline CDR1 is SGHRS and CDR2 is YFSETQ. The CDR3 is 14 residues long. V was clipped by 3 bases and J by 2 bases, with 11 bases between them. CDR3 in amino acids: CASSSGVYNYGYTF. The CDR3 region has the DNA TGCGCCAGCAGCTCGGGGGTTTACAACTATGGCTACACCTTC.

The J gene is TRBJ1-2, the V gene TRBV19; D gene ambiguous. V lost 5 bases, J lost 4 bases, and 11 bases lay in between. The length of the CDR3 is 13 residues. Germline CDR1 LNHDA, CDR2 SQIVND (reference sequence). CDR3 DNA: TGTGCCAGTAGTCCCGCAGCATCCTATGGCTACACCTTC. The encoded protein is CASSPAASYGYTF.

The sample holds many counts of this clonotype. The rearrangement joins TRBV30 to TRBJ2-7, with D perhaps given as TRBD1 or TRBD2 (6 bases each). Germline CDR1 and CDR2: GTSNPN and SVGIG (reference sequence). This CDR3 region has 17 residues. V was pared by 0 bases and J by 6 bases, with 24 bases between. The CDR3 is CAWSVLRLGQGRLEQYF. DNA for the CDR3: TGTGCCTGGAGTGTTCTCAGGCTTGGGCAGGGGAGGCTCGAGCAGTACTTC.

This clonotype was recorded at least ten times. The J gene is TRBJ2-7, the V gene TRBV15; the match to TRBD2 covers 10 bases. Germline V gives CDR1 LNHNV, CDR2 YYDKDF (reference sequence). V trimming: 9 bases; J trimming: 5 bases; junction bases outside the gene matches: 16. CDR3 size: 16 residues. The CDR3: CATGLAGAIREDEQYF. The CDR3 DNA is TGTGCCACAGGGCTAGCGGGAGCCATTAGGGAAGACGAGCAGTACTTC.

V is TRBV7-9 and J is TRBJ1-5; 10 bases line up with TRBD1. The CDR3 is 14 residues long. The V and J ends lost 7 bases and 6 bases, in that order; junction bases with no gene match: 6. Germline CDR1 reads SEHNR; CDR2 reads FQNEAQ (reference sequence). As DNA, the CDR3 is TGTGCCAGCATCTTCGGGACAGGGGTTCAGCCCCAGCATTTT. Translated, it gives CASIFGTGVQPQHF.